The present T cell receptor (beta chain) was sequenced within a study of identifying expanded T cells in peripheral blood. Study-wide results and limits: Technical replicates showed about 1.1 changed clones; approximately 2 weeks roughly 16; four weeks 19. Roughly two-week clone count variance significantly increased as total template count grew.

No infections or other immune events were documented during collection. This clone has just one count. What it binds is not known. Data came from immunoSEQ multiplex PCR; TCRdb stores just in-frame clones and leaves some out. In the table there are about 82,000 clones, around 90% of which are singletons. Sequences were obtained from blood. This sequence originates from a person aged 18 to 75 in good health.

CDR3 DNA: TGTGCCAGCTCACCACTACCGGGAGAGACCCAGTACTTC. It specifies CASSPLPGETQYF. The rearrangement joins TRBV18 to TRBJ2-5; D is undetermined. The CDR3 covers 13 residues. The V end was cut by 1 base, the J end by 4 bases, with 7 bases between. Per germline, CDR1 KGHSH and CDR2 LQKENI.